These 15 T cell receptor beta chains originate from one sample sequenced in a study of blood T cell repertoires in COVID-19. Generated by immunoSEQ multiplex PCR, the TCRdb table keeps only in-frame clones and is missing some. The sample holds some 200,000 clones, 70% to 90% seen once. Sequencing input: PBMCs or T cells enriched from blood (not recorded which). These receptors were obtained from a woman between 35 and 50 years old with acute COVID-19.

This chain links TRBV4-1 with TRBJ2-5, with no clear D. Trimming removed 1 base from V and 1 base from J, with 7 bases in between. Looked up from germline, CDR1 is MGHRA and CDR2 is YSYEKL. The CDR3 covers 14 residues. CDR3 bases: TGCGCCAGCAGCCAAGCTCCAGGCCAAGAGACCCAGTACTTC. It translates to CASSQAPGQETQYF.

The chain employs TRBV5-6 and TRBJ1-2; TRBD1 is a possible D gene (5 bases). The V and J ends lost 6 bases and 7 bases respectively, with 25 bases between them. There are 16 residues in the CDR3. The germline CDR1 and CDR2 sequences are SGHDT and YYEEEE. The CDR3 sequence: CASIKLVGQGPFGYTF. The CDR3 DNA reads as TGTGCCAGCATCAAGCTTGTCGGGCAGGGCCCCTTTGGCTACACCTTC.

This clone was recorded once. The chain has TRBV4-3 and TRBJ2-1; D is possibly TRBD2 (6 bases). V dropped 3 bases and J dropped 4 bases, with 10 bases sitting between them. The length of the CDR3 is 14 residues. CDR1 is LGHNA and CDR2 is YSLEER in the germline V gene. CDR3 nucleotide sequence: TGCGCCAGCAGCCATGCTAGCGCGTACAATGAGCAGTTCTTC. Translated: CASSHASAYNEQFF.

The rearrangement links TRBV29-1 to TRBJ2-7; tentatively, D is TRBD2 (7 bases). CDR1 and CDR2 from the germline V gene are SQVTM and ANQGSEA. The V gene lost 3 bases and the J gene lost 5 bases, with 11 bases spanning the gap. The length of the CDR3 is 12 residues. CDR3 sequence reads: CSVEAGADEQYF. The CDR3 bases are TGCAGCGTTGAGGCGGGGGCAGACGAGCAGTACTTC.

V usage is TRBV19 and J usage is TRBJ2-5; 7 bases agree with TRBD1. The CDR3 is made up of 16 amino acids. V was pared by 2 bases and J by 3 bases, with 9 bases of the junction left unmatched. CDR1 and CDR2 (germline): LNHDA, SQIVND (reference sequence). The DNA of the CDR3 is TGTGCCAGTAGTATATCCCCAGGGGGTAGGAAAGAGACCCAGTACTTC. Its protein product is CASSISPGGRKETQYF.

The chain couples TRBV6-2 or TRBV6-3 to TRBJ2-5; a weak D match, TRBD1 (5 bases). This CDR3 comprises 12 residues. The germline CDR1 and CDR2 sequences are MNHEY and SVGEGT. Between the trimmed V and J ends, which lost 2 bases and 4 bases, there was a span of 5 bases. The CDR3 coding sequence is TGTGCCAGCAGTTACAGGGGAGAGACCCAGTACTTC. It yields the protein CASSYRGETQYF.

This clone was detected only a few times. The chain recombines TRBV14 with TRBJ2-7, with TRBD2 matching over 7 bases. The CDR3 is made up of 14 amino acids. V was clipped by 5 bases and J by 2 bases; unmatched bases: 6. Germline V gene sequence: CDR1 SGHDN, CDR2 FVKESK. The CDR3 protein is CASSTWGLTYEQYF. The CDR3 DNA is TGTGCCAGCAGCACCTGGGGACTAACCTACGAGCAGTACTTC. The variable domain in full, with the rest retrieved from reference TRBV14 and TRBJ2-7, is EAGVTQFPSHSVIEKGQTVTLRCDPISGHDNLYWYRRVMGKEIKFLLHFVKESKQDESGMPNNRFLAERTGGTYSTLKVQPAELEDSGVYFCASSTWGLTYEQYFGPGTRLTVT.

The rearrangement joins TRBV6-5 to TRBJ1-1; maybe TRBD1 (5 bases). The V end was cut by 6 bases, the J end by 0 bases, with 8 bases between. CDR1 and CDR2 from the germline V gene are MNHEY and SVGAGI. The CDR3 totals 13 residues. The CDR3 sequence is CASRKGLNTEAFF. CDR3 in DNA: TGTGCCAGCAGGAAGGGGTTGAACACTGAAGCTTTCTTT.

The chain is built from TRBV28 and TRBJ1-1, with 8 bases lining up with TRBD1. This CDR3 is built from 18 residues. Germline lookup yields CDR1 MDHEN and CDR2 SYDVKM. Trimming at V came to 4 bases and at J to 5 bases, leaving 18 bases not matched to a gene. The CDR3, as DNA: TGTGCCAGCAGTTCCCCCGGCAGGGGGCTTTTTAGTGGGACTGAAGCTTTCTTT. Translating gives CASSSPGRGLFSGTEAFF.

The chain is built from TRBV19 and TRBJ2-5, with D hard to call. The ends were cut back, 4 bases at V and 5 bases at J, with 11 bases in the middle. The CDR3 consists of 13 residues. Germline lookup yields CDR1 LNHDA and CDR2 SQIVND (reference sequence). The DNA of the CDR3 is TGTGCCAGTAGTACCGGCCTGGAGGAGACCCAGTACTTC. It encodes CASSTGLEETQYF.

This clone is a singleton in its sample. This CDR3 reads CASSLDRVTEAFF. The CDR3 nucleotides read TGTGCCAGCAGCTTAGATCGGGTAACTGAAGCTTTCTTT. The chain has TRBV7-8 and TRBJ1-1, with unresolved D. Trimming removed 1 base at V and 5 bases at J, with 8 bases between. The CDR3 is 13 amino acids. Germline values: CDR1 SGHVS, CDR2 FQNEAQ. The whole variable domain, filled in from reference TRBV7-8 and TRBJ1-1, reads GAGVSQSPRYKVAKRGQDVALRCDPISGHVSLFWYQQALGQGPEFLTYFQNEAQLDKSGLPSDRFFAERPEGSVSTLKIQRTQQEDSAVYLCASSLDRVTEAFFGQGTRLTVV.

The genes are TRBV16 and TRBJ2-3, with 8 bases identical to TRBD1. This CDR3 spans 15 amino acids. J gave up 4 bases and V 4 bases, and 7 bases lay outside the gene matches. Germline CDR1 reads KGHSY; CDR2 reads FQNENV. For the CDR3, the DNA is TGTGCCAGCAGCCCGGGACAGGTTCGGGCAGATACGCAGTATTTT. Translated: CASSPGQVRADTQYF.

The chain carries TRBV9 and TRBJ2-6; 9 bases align to TRBD1. Trimming at V came to 3 bases and at J to 3 bases, leaving 7 bases not matched to a gene. Per germline, CDR1 SGDLS and CDR2 YYNGEE. The CDR3 has 17 residues. As DNA, the CDR3 is TGTGCCAGCAGCGCGATACAGGGGGCGAGTGGGGCCAACGTCCTGACTTTC. Translation gives CASSAIQGASGANVLTF. Full variable domain (remainder filled in from reference TRBV9 and TRBJ2-6): DSGVTQTPKHLITATGQRVTLRCSPRSGDLSVYWYQQSLDQGLQFLIQYYNGEERAKGNILERFSAQQFPDLHSELNLSSLELGDSALYFCASSAIQGASGANVLTFGAGSRLTVL.

The rearrangement uses TRBV9 and TRBJ1-2; 10 bases map to TRBD1. V shed 3 bases, J shed 6 bases, and the junction held 8 bases outside the gene matches. This CDR3 has 15 residues. Germline V lookup: CDR1 SGDLS, CDR2 YYNGEE. CDR3 bases: TGTGCCAGCAGCGCGGGGGACAGGGGATGGGATGGCTACACCTTC. The encoded protein is CASSAGDRGWDGYTF.

The chain has TRBV19 and TRBJ2-6, with a possible D match to TRBD1 (7 bases). V shed 7 bases and J shed 0 bases, with 16 bases lying between them. This CDR3 has 17 residues. The germline V gene encodes CDR1 LNHDA and CDR2 SQIVND (reference sequence). The CDR3: CASTQQEGASGANVLTF. As DNA, the CDR3 is TGTGCCAGTACTCAACAGGAGGGGGCCTCTGGGGCCAACGTCCTGACTTTC.